This is a list of T cell receptor beta chains from one sample in a study of cytomegalovirus exposure and HLA in healthy donors. The data were produced by immunoSEQ multiplex PCR, yet TCRdb's version contains in-frame clones alone and is incomplete. Of 95,000 to 150,000 clones listed, roughly 71% are singletons. The source material was PBMCs. Every receptor here comes from a woman aged 45-65 years in good health and CMV-seropositive. Each CDR3 is given without its conserved first and last residue. The order of the fields is CDR3 protein, V gene, clone size. The size entry is marked missing in some rows and otherwise reads once, few, many or a size class.

CDR3aa: ASSAPGLAGNGELF
v_gene: TRBV5-4
abundance: NA

CDR3aa: AWSGGGKETQY
v_gene: TRBV30
abundance: NA

CDR3aa: ASRKGASGGASTDTQY
v_gene: TRBV2
abundance: NA

CDR3aa: ASSSLEQY
v_gene: TRBV5-8
abundance: NA

CDR3aa: ASSEQVANSPLH
v_gene: TRBV9
abundance: NA

CDR3aa: ASSLREGNQFGLNSPLH
v_gene: TRBV7-6
abundance: NA

CDR3aa: ASSLGQGVAYEQY
v_gene: TRBV7-9
abundance: NA

CDR3aa: ASTTGGYYEQY
v_gene: TRBV28
abundance: NA

CDR3aa: ASSQRGTGNEKLF
v_gene: TRBV6-1
abundance: NA

CDR3aa: ASSFRRQRDHYGYT
v_gene: TRBV27
abundance: NA

CDR3aa: ASRQGNYGYT
v_gene: TRBV2
abundance: NA

CDR3aa: ASTAGGSGDEQY
v_gene: TRBV6-6
abundance: few

CDR3aa: ASSETAPRGEKLF
v_gene: TRBV25-1
abundance: NA

CDR3aa: ASDSRVWGESQPQH
v_gene: TRBV19
abundance: NA

CDR3aa: ASSSGRVGTDTQY
v_gene: TRBV7-2
abundance: NA

CDR3aa: ASDSTGGLDKAF
v_gene: TRBV4-2
abundance: few

CDR3aa: ASRYGVSSYEQY
v_gene: TRBV10-2
abundance: NA

CDR3aa: ASSPTTGSENEQY
v_gene: TRBV5-1
abundance: NA

CDR3aa: ASSLRTGANTEAF
v_gene: TRBV11-2
abundance: NA

CDR3aa: ASSLTGTPNYGYT
v_gene: TRBV5-1
abundance: NA

CDR3aa: ASSSVGNQPQH
v_gene: TRBV7-2
abundance: NA

CDR3aa: ASSSPTSGAKGDTQY
v_gene: TRBV27
abundance: few

CDR3aa: ASSPTGGASGNTIY
v_gene: TRBV7-6
abundance: NA

CDR3aa: ASSLAGDPTGNTIY
v_gene: TRBV5-1
abundance: NA

CDR3aa: ASRTLAAGANVLT
v_gene: TRBV27
abundance: NA

CDR3aa: ASSPPVGGGSRSPLH
v_gene: TRBV18
abundance: NA

CDR3aa: ASSNGQINEKLF
v_gene: TRBV28
abundance: NA

CDR3aa: ASSPQGALSSYNEQF
v_gene: TRBV25-1
abundance: NA

CDR3aa: ASSPYPGTASGYT
v_gene: TRBV14
abundance: NA

CDR3aa: ASSLGMQGSNQPQH
v_gene: TRBV7-2
abundance: NA

CDR3aa: ASSDRNGQGGNEQF
v_gene: TRBV6-1
abundance: once